The 10 T cell receptor beta chains in this list originate from one sample, sequenced in a study of T-cell memory formation after mild COVID-19. TCRdb ran MiXCR on the 5' RACE reads and lists one entry per CDR3 protein. The repertoire holds about 190,000 distinct CDR3 sequences, around 17% seen once, with 2% to 3% in the top ten. Sequenced: PBMCs or a T cell subset sorted from them (not recorded which). The origin of the receptors is an adult woman who had mild COVID-19 (a few samples of this study predate the infection). Cell type and time point are not known.

J is TRBJ1-1 and V is TRBV7-8; D unresolved. Trimming removed 3 bases at V and 6 bases at J, with 17 bases between. Per germline, CDR1 SGHVS and CDR2 FQNEAQ. The CDR3 totals 15 residues. This CDR3 is CASSLSSTAISEAFF. The CDR3 coding sequence is TGTGCCAGCAGCTTGTCCTCTACGGCAATCTCTGAAGCTTTCTTT.

This clonotype was observed a few times. The gene calls are TRBV20-1 and TRBJ1-1, with D uncertain. This CDR3 contains 12 residues. Germline V gives CDR1 DFQATT, CDR2 SNEGSKA (reference sequence). V lost 0 bases to trimming and J lost 5 bases, with 7 bases between them. This CDR3 is CSARDGQTEAFF. The DNA for the CDR3 is TGCAGTGCTAGAGATGGGCAGACTGAAGCTTTCTTT.

This clonotype was found a few times. The J gene is TRBJ1-4, the V gene TRBV7-3, with 8 bases fitting TRBD1. The length of the CDR3 is 16 residues. Per the germline V gene, CDR1 is SGHTA and CDR2 is FQGTGA. V lost 2 bases, J lost 4 bases, and 6 bases stayed unmatched. The CDR3 nucleotides read TGTGCCAGCAGCTTAGGTGCAGGGGGCGTTAATGAAAAACTGTTTTTT. Protein sequence: CASSLGAGGVNEKLFF.

V is TRBV20-1 and J is TRBJ2-3, with D uncertain. The germline CDR1 and CDR2 sequences are DFQATT and SNEGSKA (reference sequence). Deletions cut 3 bases from V and 0 bases from J, with 10 bases between. The CDR3 totals 14 residues. The CDR3 DNA follows: TGCAGTGCTAGGGGTGTCCCTAGCACAGATACGCAGTATTTT. Amino acid sequence: CSARGVPSTDTQYF.

The sample holds many counts of this clonotype. The rearrangement links TRBV10-3 to TRBJ2-7, with TRBD2 identical over 7 bases. The V gene's germline CDR1 is ENHRY and CDR2 SYGVKD. This CDR3 has 12 amino acids. Germline trimming cut 7 bases from V and 6 bases from J; bases unmatched to any gene: 6. CDR3 sequence: CAITPGGSEQYF. The CDR3 coding sequence is TGTGCCATCACTCCCGGGGGGAGCGAGCAGTACTTC.

This chain connects TRBV20-1 to TRBJ2-4; D call uncertain. Per the germline V gene, CDR1 is DFQATT and CDR2 is SNEGSKA (reference sequence). The CDR3 is made up of 14 amino acids. V dropped 6 bases and J dropped 4 bases, with 16 bases sitting between them. The DNA for the CDR3 is TGCAGTGCGGCCCCTAGGCAAGGGAAAAACATTCAGTACTTC. As protein: CSAAPRQGKNIQYF.

This clonotype occurred a few times. The genes are TRBV7-3 and TRBJ1-4; D is ambiguous. Trimming took off 3 bases at V and 8 bases at J, with 25 bases between the two ends. Germline loops: CDR1 SGHTA, CDR2 FQGTGA. The CDR3 length is 18 residues. Here the CDR3 reads CASSFGLAFRLSWEKLFF. The CDR3 DNA is TGTGCCAGCAGCTTTGGCTTGGCGTTTCGATTGAGCTGGGAAAAACTGTTTTTT.

The chain links TRBV29-1 to TRBJ1-2; D gene unclear. V lost 4 bases and J lost 8, with 14 bases in between. The CDR3 runs 12 residues. Germline CDR1 and CDR2: SQVTM and ANQGSEA. CDR3 in amino acids: CSVVEALSGYTF. The CDR3 region has the DNA TGCAGCGTTGTGGAAGCCTTAAGCGGCTACACCTTC.

In this sample, this clonotype turned up a few times. This chain uses TRBV11-2 with TRBJ2-7; TRBD1 or TRBD2 may be the D gene (5 bases each). The germline V gene encodes CDR1 SGHAT and CDR2 FQNNGV. The V end lost 0 bases, the J end lost 5 bases, and 14 bases lay between the germline ends. This CDR3 contains 15 residues. CDR3 residues: CASSLDWTGTDEQYF. The CDR3 coding sequence is TGTGCCAGCAGCTTAGACTGGACTGGGACCGACGAGCAGTACTTC. Variable domain in full (rest from reference TRBV11-2 and TRBJ2-7): EAGVAQSPRYKIIEKRQSVAFWCNPISGHATLYWYQQILGQGPKLLIQFQNNGVVDDSQLPKDRFSAERLKGVDSTLKIQPAKLEDSAVYLCASSLDWTGTDEQYFGPGTRLTVT.

This clonotype was detected a few times. The chain is built from TRBV7-8 and TRBJ1-1; D is unclear. The CDR3 covers 13 residues. Germline V gene data show CDR1 as SGHVS and CDR2 as FQNEAQ. V gave up 1 base and J gave up 7 bases, with 10 bases separating them. The CDR3 bases are TGTGCCAGCAGCTTAGACAGCCTTGATGAAGCTTTCTTT. It yields the protein CASSLDSLDEAFF.